Listed here are 25 T cell receptor beta chains from one sample, sequenced in a study of T cell repertoires in ileal Crohn's disease. The assay was immunoSEQ multiplex PCR, and TCRdb's table has in-frame clones only and misses some. The sample contains roughly 8,200 clones, around 77% of which appear only once. The sequencing sample was made of ileal tissue. Receptor source: an adult with Crohn's disease.

The rearrangement links TRBV18 to TRBJ2-5, with D possibly TRBD2 on 6 matching bases. The length of the CDR3 is 17 residues. The V gene's germline CDR1 is KGHSH and CDR2 LQKENI. V was shortened by 3 bases and J by 2 bases, with 19 bases between the two germline ends. The CDR3 DNA reads TGTGCCAGCTCACCTTTCCCTCTCGGGACTCTACAAGAGACCCAGTACTTC. It is translated as CASSPFPLGTLQETQYF.

Comment on this clone: It is likely a read error: a sequence one base away is far more abundant. The chain uses TRBV7-4 and TRBJ1-2, with D maybe TRBD1 (6 bases). CDR3 length equals 16 residues. Looked up from germline, CDR1 is SGHVT and CDR2 is SQSDAQ. The CDR3 spells CASRLIQGPQPYGDTF. As DNA, the CDR3 is TGTGCCAGCAGACTTATACAGGGTCCCCAGCCCTATGGCGACACCTTC.

V usage is TRBV29-1 and J usage is TRBJ2-3; D perhaps matches TRBD1 (5 bases). Germline-derived CDR1 and CDR2 are SQVTM and ANQGSEA. This CDR3 comprises 16 residues. With 1 base removed from V and 0 bases from J, the gap between germline ends came to 14 bases. CDR3 DNA: TGCAGCGTTGAAGCCCTGGCAGGGATTAGCACAGATACGCAGTATTTT. Its translation: CSVEALAGISTDTQYF.

The V call is TRBV4-2, the J call TRBJ2-4; 7 positions agree with TRBD2. Trimming cost V 1 base and J 0 bases; bases outside gene matches: 6. From germline, CDR1 is LGHNA and CDR2 YNFKEQ. There are 17 residues in the CDR3. CDR3 sequence: CASSQGGGSLAKNIQYF. The CDR3 nucleotides read TGTGCCAGCAGCCAAGGGGGGGGGTCTCTAGCCAAAAACATTCAGTACTTC.

The gene calls are TRBV6-7 and TRBJ2-3, with D possibly TRBD2 on 6 matching bases. TRBV6-7 is an ORF for which the function is uncertain. This CDR3 spans 15 amino acids. Deletions cut 2 bases from V and 1 base from J, with 10 bases between. The CDR3 is CASSYRDCRTDTQYF. In DNA form, the CDR3 reads TGTGCCAGCAGTTACCGGGACTGCCGCACAGATACGCAGTATTTT.

This clone appeared a few times. CDR3 DNA sequence: TGTGCCAGTAAGGTGGAGAGGGGACAGGGGGCGCGGACTGAAGCTTTCTTT. Translated: CASKVERGQGARTEAFF. The V gene is TRBV19, the J gene TRBJ1-1, with TRBD1 matching 12 bases. The CDR3 contains 17 residues. CDR1 is LNHDA and CDR2 is SQIVND in the germline V gene (reference sequence). V lost 7 bases to trimming and J lost 5 bases; unmatched junction nucleotides: 14.

The V and J genes are TRBV28 and TRBJ2-5; D is unresolved. Germline V gene data show CDR1 as MDHEN and CDR2 as SYDVKM. Deletions cut 5 bases from V and 2 bases from J, with 18 bases between. CDR3 length: 16 residues. In DNA, the CDR3 is TGTGCCAGCAGTCCCCCTCCTGGCAGTTTTCAAGAGACCCAGTACTTC. Protein product: CASSPPPGSFQETQYF.

The J gene is TRBJ1-6, the V gene TRBV6-5, with D perhaps TRBD1 (5 bases). V was shortened by 4 bases and J by 1 base, with 11 bases between the two germline ends. The CDR3 length is 16 residues. The germline gives CDR1 MNHEY, CDR2 SVGAGI. CDR3 DNA: TGTGCCAGCAGTTCCCGGGGGGATTCCTATAATTCACCCCTCCACTTT. It is translated as CASSSRGDSYNSPLHF.

V and J are TRBV5-6 and TRBJ2-1; 9 bases are a match to TRBD2. This CDR3 has 17 residues. The germline gives CDR1 SGHDT, CDR2 YYEEEE. The ends lost 0 bases at V and 7 bases at J; junction bases unmatched: 11. CDR3 DNA sequence: TGTGCCAGCAGCTTGGTTAGCGGGGGCCTCCAGGATAATGAGCAGTTCTTC. Translating gives CASSLVSGGLQDNEQFF.

The gene calls are TRBV2 and TRBJ2-7, with 9 bases matching TRBD1. Germline values: CDR1 SNHLY, CDR2 FYNNEI. Unmatched junction bases numbered 7, after V lost 4 bases and J lost 0 bases. The CDR3 runs 16 residues. The CDR3 DNA reads TGTGCCAGCAGTGGGCCGGGGACAGGGATCTCCTACGAGCAGTACTTC. It translates to CASSGPGTGISYEQYF.

J is TRBJ2-2 and V is TRBV15; D not resolved. This CDR3 region has 14 residues. V lost 8 bases and J lost 9, with 19 bases in between. Germline lookup yields CDR1 LNHNV and CDR2 YYDKDF (reference sequence). In DNA, the CDR3 is TGTGCCACCTCGTTCGTGCGGAAATCGAGGGAGCTGTTTTTT. Protein product: CATSFVRKSRELFF.

The chain joins TRBV7-3 to TRBJ1-5, with TRBD1 identical over 10 bases. Trimming cost V 3 bases and J 10 bases; bases outside gene matches: 3. Germline assignment: CDR1 SGHTA and CDR2 FQGTGA. The CDR3 has 13 residues. The DNA of the CDR3 is TGTGCCAGCAGCTTGGGACAGGGGTATCCCCAGCATTTT. Residues: CASSLGQGYPQHF.

This clone was observed a handful of times. The V gene is TRBV18, the J gene TRBJ2-7; tentative D call: TRBD1 (6 bases). The germline V gene has CDR1 KGHSH and CDR2 LQKENI. V was trimmed by 3 bases and J by 2 bases, leaving 11 bases between them. The CDR3 consists of 14 residues. The CDR3 DNA reads as TGTGCCAGCTCACCGGGGGCCAGTACCTACGAGCAGTACTTC. Translated: CASSPGASTYEQYF. The full variable domain, completed using reference TRBV18 and TRBJ2-7, is NAGVMQNPRHLVRRRGQEARLRCSPMKGHSHVYWYRQLPEEGLKFMVYLQKENIIDESGMPKERFSAEFPKEGPSILRIQQVVRGDSAAYFCASSPGASTYEQYFGPGTRLTVT.

The chain combines TRBV7-9 with TRBJ2-3; the match to TRBD1 covers 8 bases. V lost 5 bases to trimming and J lost 0 bases; unmatched junction nucleotides: 7. CDR1 SEHNR and CDR2 FQNEAQ come from the germline V gene (reference sequence). CDR3 length: 16 amino acids. DNA of the CDR3: TGTGCCAGCAGCGACTACAGGGGGGAGAGCACAGATACGCAGTATTTT. It specifies CASSDYRGESTDTQYF.

In this sample, this clone turned up a few times. The CDR3 region has the DNA TGTGCCAGTAGTATGATGGGGACAGGGCCTTCCGAGCAGTACTTC. Encoded protein: CASSMMGTGPSEQYF. The V and J genes are TRBV19 and TRBJ2-7; TRBD1 matches at 9 bases. J gave up 6 bases and V 3 bases, and 9 bases lay outside the gene matches. Germline V gene sequence: CDR1 LNHDA, CDR2 SQIVND (reference sequence). The CDR3 consists of 15 residues.

This clone was seen more than once but under ten times. The chain couples TRBV27 to TRBJ1-6; D is unresolved. The germline V gene has CDR1 MNHEY and CDR2 SMNVEV (reference sequence). This CDR3 has 17 residues. Deletions cut 3 bases from V and 3 bases from J, with 15 bases between. CDR3 bases: TGTGCCAGCAGTTTCGGGGATCGGATTCTCTATAATTCACCCCTCCACTTT. Translated: CASSFGDRILYNSPLHF.

The chain uses TRBV19 and TRBJ1-1; 10 bases line up with TRBD1. Germline V lookup: CDR1 LNHDA, CDR2 SQIVND (reference sequence). This CDR3 comprises 14 residues. V shed 9 bases, J shed 0 bases, and the junction held 4 bases outside the gene matches. The CDR3 region is CASRQGALNTEAFF. The DNA for the CDR3 is TGTGCCAGCCGACAGGGGGCCCTGAACACTGAAGCTTTCTTT. Filled out from reference TRBV19 and TRBJ1-1, the complete variable domain reads DGGITQSPKYLFRKEGQNVTLSCEQNLNHDAMYWYRQDPGQGLRLIYYSQIVNDFQKGDIAEGYSVSREKKESFPLTVTSAQKNPTAFYLCASRQGALNTEAFFGQGTRLTVV.

The chain couples TRBV10-3 to TRBJ2-3; 13 bases are a match to TRBD2. This CDR3 is built from 16 residues. The germline CDR1 and CDR2 sequences are ENHRY and SYGVKD. After removal of 7 bases from V and 7 bases from J, the junction contained 11 bases not matched to a gene. CDR3 nucleotide sequence: TGTGCCATCACCCGATACACTAGCGGGGGGGTTTATACGCAGTATTTT. As protein: CAITRYTSGGVYTQYF.

The J gene is TRBJ1-1, the V gene TRBV5-4, with a possible D match to TRBD1 (5 bases). CDR3 size: 14 residues. V lost 0 bases and J 5 bases, leaving 11 bases between the germline ends. CDR1 is SGHNT, CDR2 YYREEE, per germline (reference sequence). In nucleotides, the CDR3 is TGTGCCAGCAGCTTGGACGGAGCAGGGACTGAAGCTTTCTTT. Translating gives CASSLDGAGTEAFF. Drawing the rest from reference TRBV5-4 and TRBJ1-1, the complete variable domain is ETGVTQSPTHLIKTRGQQVTLRCSSQSGHNTVSWYQQALGQGPQFIFQYYREEENGRGNFPPRFSGLQFPNYSSELNVNALELDDSALYLCASSLDGAGTEAFFGQGTRLTVV.

DNA of the CDR3: TGTGCCAGCAGCGTAGGGGCCACTCCCTTATATGAAGCTTTCTTT. Translating gives CASSVGATPLYEAFF. The chain recombines TRBV9 with TRBJ1-1; D gene ambiguous. Trimming shortened V by 0 bases and J by 7 bases, and 16 bases separated the two germline ends. The CDR3 is 15 residues long. Germline loops: CDR1 SGDLS, CDR2 YYNGEE.

This chain links TRBV29-1 with TRBJ1-1; 7 nucleotides line up with TRBD1. Germline-derived CDR1 and CDR2 are SQVTM and ANQGSEA. This CDR3 spans 15 amino acids. Germline trimming cut 6 bases from V and 1 base from J; bases unmatched to any gene: 11. The CDR3 sequence is CSVDLPGQWNTEAFF. The CDR3 DNA follows: TGCAGCGTAGACCTTCCGGGACAGTGGAACACTGAAGCTTTCTTT.

The gene calls are TRBV5-1 and TRBJ2-1, with TRBD2 matching over 11 bases. Germline CDR1 is SGHRS and CDR2 is YFSETQ. The CDR3 contains 17 residues. Germline trimming cut 4 bases from V and 6 bases from J; bases unmatched to any gene: 12. CDR3 residues: CASSPQGVSGGGNEQFF. CDR3 in DNA: TGCGCCAGCAGCCCCCAGGGGGTTAGCGGGGGGGGCAATGAGCAGTTCTTC.

This sequence joins TRBV4-3 and TRBJ2-7; no reliable D call. The length of the CDR3 is 15 residues. Between the trimmed V and J ends, which lost 0 bases and 0 bases, there was a span of 9 bases. Germline V gene data show CDR1 as LGHNA and CDR2 as YSLEER. DNA of the CDR3: TGCGCCAGCAGCCAAGATCGCACTGTCTCCTACGAGCAGTACTTC. As protein: CASSQDRTVSYEQYF.

The V gene is TRBV4-3, the J gene TRBJ1-1; 9 nucleotides align to TRBD1. The CDR3 loop spans 15 amino acids. The trim removed 6 bases at V and 3 bases at J, leaving 8 bases unmatched. Germline loops: CDR1 LGHNA, CDR2 YSLEER. CDR3 DNA sequence: TGCGCCAGCAGTCTAGGACAGGGGACGTACACTGAAGCTTTCTTT. Translation gives CASSLGQGTYTEAFF.

The V and J genes are TRBV18 and TRBJ2-7; 9 bases match TRBD1. Trimming at V came to 2 bases and at J to 4 bases, leaving 6 bases not matched to a gene. From germline, CDR1 is KGHSH and CDR2 LQKENI. The length of the CDR3 is 15 residues. The CDR3 region has the DNA TGTGCCAGCTCACCAGGCACAGGGGGCATGTACGAGCAGTACTTC. Translated, it gives CASSPGTGGMYEQYF.